Following are 8 T cell receptor beta chains from one sample sequenced in a study of blood T cell repertoires in COVID-19. Clones were read by immunoSEQ multiplex PCR, and TCRdb kept only the in-frame ones, dropping some. The profile shows 200,000 or so clones, around 87% of them singletons. Source material: PBMCs or T cells enriched from blood (not recorded which). The origin of the receptors is a man aged 25-45 years in a cohort exposed to, infected with or recovered from COVID-19 (not recorded which).

This clone was observed a few times. This sequence joins TRBV5-6 and TRBJ2-7, with 8 bases fitting TRBD1. This CDR3 region has 13 residues. CDR1 SGHDT and CDR2 YYEEEE come from the germline V gene. V shed 5 bases and J 5 bases; nucleotides not matched to a gene: 6. The CDR3 nucleotides read TGTGCCAGCAGTCGAGCAGGGGGCAACGAGCAGTACTTC. This sequence encodes CASSRAGGNEQYF.

J is TRBJ2-1 and V is TRBV2; TRBD2 matches 9 bases. Germline V gives CDR1 SNHLY, CDR2 FYNNEI. V lost 11 bases to trimming and J lost 6 bases; unmatched junction nucleotides: 11. The CDR3 consists of 14 residues. This CDR3 is CAFITSGRSNEQFF. In DNA form, the CDR3 reads TGTGCCTTTATAACTAGCGGGCGAAGCAATGAGCAGTTCTTC.

The J gene is TRBJ1-4, the V gene TRBV30; D possibly corresponds to TRBD1 (6 bases). CDR3 length: 17 amino acids. V was clipped by 0 bases and J by 8 bases, with 22 bases between them. The V gene's germline CDR1 is GTSNPN and CDR2 SVGIG (reference sequence). As DNA, the CDR3 is TGTGCCTGGAGTGTATCCCCCCCAGGGGCGCTCTGGGAAAAACTGTTTTTT. Its protein is CAWSVSPPGALWEKLFF.

The V and J genes are TRBV6-6 and TRBJ1-6, with 7 bases fitting TRBD1. Germline V CDR1 and CDR2: MNHNY, SVGAGI (reference sequence). This CDR3 region has 15 residues. Germline trimming cut 0 bases from V and 9 bases from J; bases unmatched to any gene: 5. DNA for the CDR3: TGTGCCAGCAGTTACTCCGGTCAGGGGGGTTCACCCCTCCACTTT. Protein sequence: CASSYSGQGGSPLHF.

The chain links TRBV27 to TRBJ2-1; 10 nucleotides align to TRBD1. V lost 2 bases, J lost 4 bases, and 5 bases stayed unmatched. The CDR3 is made up of 16 amino acids. Germline V gene data show CDR1 as MNHEY and CDR2 as SMNVEV (reference sequence). The CDR3 is CASSLNQGQGYNEQFF. CDR3 coding DNA: TGTGCCAGCAGTTTAAATCAGGGACAGGGGTACAATGAGCAGTTCTTC.

The chain carries TRBV7-9 and TRBJ2-7; TRBD2 is a possible D gene (5 bases). This CDR3 is 14 amino acids long. V lost 5 bases and J 2 bases, leaving 13 bases between the germline ends. Germline assignment: CDR1 SEHNR and CDR2 FQNEAQ (reference sequence). The CDR3 nucleotides are TGTGCCAGCAGCCCGGCGGGCGGAACCTACGAGCAGTACTTC. Amino acid sequence: CASSPAGGTYEQYF.

The chain couples TRBV5-1 to TRBJ2-7; D is possibly TRBD1 (6 bases). Trimming removed 4 bases from V and 6 bases from J, with 17 bases in between. CDR1 and CDR2 (germline): SGHRS, YFSETQ. This CDR3 has 14 residues. CDR3 loop: CASSPQDRSGEQYF. The CDR3, as DNA: TGCGCCAGCAGCCCCCAAGACAGGTCCGGCGAGCAGTACTTC.

The chain is built from TRBV7-2 and TRBJ1-3, with D possibly being TRBD1 (5 bases). The CDR3 covers 15 residues. Trimming cost V 3 bases and J 0 bases, with 9 bases left between them. Germline CDR1 is SGHTA and CDR2 is FQGNSA. The CDR3 coding sequence is TGTGCCAGCAGCTTGGCAGGGTCCTCTGGAAACACCATATATTTT. Its protein product is CASSLAGSSGNTIYF.